This T cell receptor (beta chain) was retrieved from a study of cytomegalovirus exposure and HLA in healthy donors. The PCR ran on 60 Vbeta and 13 Jbeta primers. Here immunoSEQ multiplex PCR was the method, and the copy in TCRdb shows in-frame clones only, minus some. Altogether about 170,000 clones are present, about 85% being singletons, with the ten largest covering about 2%. While unrecorded immune exposures were likely, the donors were nominally healthy when sampled. CDR1 MNHNS and CDR2 SASEGT come from the germline V gene. This CDR3 contains 17 residues. Trimming removed 3 bases at V and 0 bases at J, with 15 bases between. Study results and caveats: Cytomegalovirus association was assigned to 170 or so TCR beta chains. A later analysis associated around 17,000 TCR beta sequences with HLA alleles at a 0.05 false discovery rate.

Details on this clone: Its target is unknown.

This receptor was obtained from a man aged 18 to 30 in good health and CMV-seropositive. Sequencing used PBMCs. The genes are TRBV6-1 and TRBJ1-5, with TRBD1 as a possible D gene (5 bases). CDR3 sequence reads: CASSDNRGFYSNQPQHF. As DNA, the CDR3 is TGTGCCAGCAGTGACAATAGGGGTTTTTATAGCAATCAGCCCCAGCATTTT.